Described below is a single T cell receptor (beta chain) sequence and its context. Per the authors' pipeline: Scientists estimated how many nucleated cells there were by amplifying reference gene primers. Measured with immunoSEQ multiplex PCR; TCRdb has only the in-frame clones, and not every one. V, J and clone size derive from that table, while D and trimming were established from the DNA sequence. The sample gives approximately 300,000 clones, 90% of which show up once; approximately 4.3% is in the top ten. This sample is part of a study of blood T cell repertoires in COVID-19. Study-wide context: Sites across the United States, Italy and Spain contributed samples from acute and convalescent COVID-19.

Sequencing was performed on PBMCs or T cells enriched from blood (not recorded which). This clonotype was obtained from a woman between 18 and 30 years old with acute COVID-19.

The CDR3, as DNA: TGTGCCAGCAGTTACGGGGGGACAGGGGCCACTGAAGCTTTCTTT. Translation: CASSYGGTGATEAFF. This chain joins TRBV6-2 or TRBV6-3 and TRBJ1-1; 10 bases are shared with TRBD1. With 2 bases clipped from V and 4 bases from J, the junction kept 4 bases outside the gene matches. Germline V gene lookup returns CDR1 MNHEY and CDR2 SVGEGT. CDR3 length equals 15 residues.